The following is a T cell receptor (beta chain) sequence with its context. Its antigen remains undetermined. No clone much larger than this one lies a single base away; base qualities are absent. Library method: the immunoSEQ multiplex PCR assay. For the multiplex PCR, a mixture combining 60 forward primers for TCR Vbeta segments and 13 reverse primers for TCR Jbeta segments was used. Amplification of the CDR3 region of rearranged TCR beta genes was performed with a multiplex PCR assay on genomic DNA. On the Illumina HiSeq System, the amplified TCR beta libraries were sequenced as 87-base-pair reads. Per the original workflow: A later analysis counted approximately 84 million unique TCR beta chains across the 550 to 800 repertoires, and 9.5 million to 11 million of these chains were shared by at least two donors. Raw reads were error-corrected and collapsed into unique sequences by a nearest-neighbor algorithm in which closely related sequences were merged to remove PCR and sequencing errors. To assign V, D and J gene segments, CDR3 sequences were aligned to IMGT reference sequences. For a sequence to be retained, a match of at least six nucleotides was required to both a V gene segment and a J gene segment. Rearrangements were called productive when the CDR3 lacked stop codons and stayed in frame with V and J; all others were non-productive. CDR3 was defined by IMGT convention, running from the second conserved V-encoded cysteine to the conserved J-encoded phenylalanine. The earlier analysis of about 590 of the donors excluded sequences that lacked an unambiguous match to a single V gene segment. In an earlier analysis of a few hundred of the donors, V segments were called functional above 56.7% productive rearrangements and were called segregating when the between-donor standard deviation exceeded 5%. A statistical classification framework was developed to diagnose cytomegalovirus status using the catalog of TCR beta chain sequences. A later analysis assigned V and J genes by comparing TCR nucleotide sequences with IMGT/GENE-DB human TR gene sequences. In a later analysis, CDR3 sequences and most-parsimonious VDJ recombination scenarios were assigned using the TCRdist pipeline. A later analysis defined each TCR beta chain by its CDR3 amino acid sequence plus V-gene family, and excluded reads lacking a unique V-gene family. In a later analysis, around 600 highly shared, low-generation-probability nucleotide sequences were removed to address suspected cross-contamination and a sequencing artifact. In a later analysis, a clonal expansion index was calculated for each public chain from normalized within-repertoire ranks of inferred template counts. Generation probabilities in a later analysis came from a VDJ recombination model fitted to out-of-frame rearrangements, and those results were checked against IGoR. A later analysis scored TCR-TCR, TCR-HLA and TCR-CMV co-occurrence with hypergeometric tests, applying a repertoire-size bias correction to TCR pairs. False discovery rates were estimated in a later analysis by permuting HLA or CMV assignments 20 times. In a later analysis, co-occurring TCRs were grouped with DBSCAN, and TCRdist sequence similarity was added when clustering was performed within HLA-allele-positive subsets. Co-occurrence clustering excluded repertoires with fewer than 30,000 or more than 120,000 public chains, plus five with anomalous nucleotide sharing. In TCRdb, the immuneACCESS table is reduced to in-frame sequences with V and J assigned. These tables do not hold every clone; where another copy was compared, an unresolved V gene accounts for under half, and the others remain unexplained. Clone size and the V and J calls come from that table; the DNA yielded D and trimming. Here the sample has about 280,000 clones; 70% to 90% occur a single time. The ten largest clones capture about 2% of the sample.

The cohort consisted of hundreds of healthy bone marrow donors. At the time of sampling, every cohort member was nominally healthy, though immune exposures that went unrecorded were likely present. The donor tested CMV seronegative and was one of the 352 seronegative cohort members. Every donor gave a peripheral blood sample, and the peripheral blood mononuclear cells from that sample were used for TCR beta sequencing. The Qiagen DNeasy Blood Extraction Kit was used to extract genomic DNA from the blood cell samples. This specimen belongs to a study of cytomegalovirus exposure and HLA in healthy donors (TCRdb year 2017). Turning to the overall study: In an earlier analysis of some 550 of the donors, 276 Gb of sequence data and 95 million to 130 million unique TCR beta sequences from about 180 million T cells were reported. Genome-wide SNP genotypes for about 65% of the roughly 670 donors were used in a later genetic analysis, which treated that subset as a discovery cohort. Of the roughly 390 genotyped donors, 65% to 90% fell in the genetic ancestry cluster associated with self-reported Caucasian donors. The number of typed donors differed by locus: about 629-630 for A, B, C, DRB1 and DQB1; approximately 540 for DQA1; about 600 for DPA1; and about 450 for DPB1. Five DR-DQ haplotypes were handled as single units for association and clustering, since linkage in the cohort was strong. The study aimed to test whether signatures of past pathogen exposure could be identified by cataloging public T cell receptors. The study profiled the T cell repertoires of around 700 subjects by immunosequencing and related them to cytomegalovirus serostatus. Besides the first cohort of roughly 640 subjects, a separate validation cohort made up of 120 different subjects was used. In an earlier analysis of 500 to 650 of the donors, high-throughput TCR beta sequencing was used to judge whether each TCR beta V gene segment behaved as functional or pseudogenic. Rather than drawing on any new phenotypic data, the later analysis identified candidate immune exposures from TCR beta sequences and the way those sequences occurred across donors. High-throughput TCR immunosequencing, statistical association of individual TCRs with disease status, and machine learning were combined to predict cytomegalovirus infection status. Donor age, sex, ethnicity and CMV serostatus were collected together with the repertoire data. Among roughly 400 genotyped donors of the cohort, an average of roughly 240,000 unique TCR beta nucleotide sequences were sequenced per donor, approximately 20% of them non-productive. An early release covering over 500 HLA-typed donors comprised about 320 gigabases of sequencing data and around 86 million unique TCR sequences. All discovery cohort repertoires had been generated using a single sequencing platform. Both class I and class II loci were covered by HLA typing, at four-digit resolution. To study patterns of TCR occurrence, a later analysis re-analyzed previously published TCR beta repertoires from 500 to 850 donors and added high-resolution HLA genotyping. Beyond this particular receptor, the publication reports: It was suggested by the authors that the approach could potentially be generalized to other disease states and immunological phenotypes. A group of highly shared sequence variants was considered likely to be a technical artifact of the sequencing pipeline. The cohort was sequenced for TCR beta chains only, and without alpha or paired-chain data the features that could be detected were limited. A later analysis found that most CMV-associated TCR beta chains appeared HLA-restricted, with HLA associations seemingly driven largely by CMV exposure. In an earlier analysis of approximately 590 of the donors, most TCR beta V segments were observed in productive rearrangements about 87% or about 30% of the time, broadly matching IMGT annotations. An association between a missense DCLRE1C variant and V-gene and J-gene trimming of TCR beta chains was found in a later genetic analysis and replicated in an independent cohort. When HLA alleles, especially DR and DQ, strongly co-occurred, attributing TCR associations to individual alleles was difficult. The 87-base-pair reads could not distinguish some IMGT-functional V segments, including TRBV6-2 and TRBV6-3, so those segments were excluded. A further reported finding was that TCR beta sequences accurately predicted the HLA-A and HLA-B alleles for most subjects in the first cohort. Because counts were too low, around 17 rarely observed V segments, including chromosome 9 orphons, were left out of the earlier analysis of about 620 of the donors. Because some donors lacked HLA typing at each locus, the association tests relied only on the typed subset. Linkage disequilibrium might explain the correlated functional status among segregating V segments, but an unknown experimental factor could not be ruled out. In the study, roughly 160 TCR beta chains were listed as associated with cytomegalovirus. A later analysis found that HLA-associated TCR beta chains were more clonally expanded and had lower generation probabilities than equally common non-associated chains. For the cohort, immune exposure information was limited to CMV serostatus. In vitro tests confirmed that a few of the cytomegalovirus-associated TCR beta chains recognize cytomegalovirus antigens. According to a later analysis, TCR association rates differed among HLA loci, with DRB1 alleles showing the most associated TCRs and HLA-C alleles showing the fewest. Most TCR sequences were observed very rarely across donors, whereas some public TCRs were present in many individuals. Several of the top co-occurrence clusters appeared to be linked to parvovirus B19, influenza, CMV and Epstein-Barr virus, according to a later analysis. At a false discovery rate of 0.05, a later analysis linked under 20,000 TCR beta sequences to specific HLA alleles. Roughly uniform sequencing depth across donors was assumed in presence/absence analyses, although this assumption may not hold. In both the original and validation cohorts, the classifier was reported to diagnose cytomegalovirus status with high specificity and sensitivity. Compared with the 666-donor mean, donors in an Asian-associated ancestry cluster had fewer N-insertions in productive TCRs, according to a later genetic analysis.

The CDR3 covers 15 residues, taking in both the cysteine and the phenylalanine. Left in the record is the CDR3 DNA by itself, 45 bases read in frame from the first base. Relative to germline, V is missing 4 bases and J is missing 4 bases, with 5 bases of the junction outside any gene match. Material: PBMCs. The chain is made from TRBV5-3 and TRBJ2-1; TRBD2 agrees with 10 junctional bases. TRBV5-3 is classed as an ORF, of uncertain function. This sequence originates from a young woman in good health and CMV-seronegative. In nucleotide form, the sequence is TGTGCCAGAAGCCACCCTAGCGGGGGTTACAATGAGCAGTTCTTC. This gives the protein CARSHPSGGYNEQFF.